The 24 T cell receptor beta chains below were found in one sample sequenced in a study of circulating CD8 cells and anti-PD-1 response in melanoma. Four subsets defined by PD-1 and/or TIGIT were sorted from live CD3+CD8+TCRalphabeta+ cells. Each library started from approximately 14 ng of total RNA using the QIAseq Immune Repertoire TCR panel. TCRdb fed the reads into MiXCR, producing one record per CDR3 protein. The table lists 650 to 850 distinct CDR3 sequences, roughly 9.3% of them singletons. Sequencing was performed on CD8+ T cells from PBMCs, taken at baseline or after one month of anti-PD-1 therapy (not recorded which). The receptors shown here come from a human donor with melanoma.

By proportion, this clonotype is medium-sized. The chain couples TRBV19 to TRBJ2-2; no definite D call. Deletions cut 7 bases from V and 6 bases from J, with 12 bases between. Germline V gene data show CDR1 as LNHDA and CDR2 as SQIVND (reference sequence). The CDR3 length is 13 residues. The CDR3 nucleotides are TGTGCCAGTACCACCAACCCCCCCGGGGAGCTGTTTTTT. Amino acid sequence: CASTTNPPGELFF.

By share, this clonotype ranks as medium-sized. This chain joins TRBV4-1 and TRBJ2-7; D call uncertain. The CDR3 is made up of 11 amino acids. With 5 bases removed from V and 1 base from J, the gap between germline ends came to 3 bases. From germline, CDR1 is MGHRA and CDR2 YSYEKL. CDR3 sequence: CASSGSYEQYF. The CDR3 DNA reads TGCGCCAGCAGCGGGTCCTACGAGCAGTACTTC.

This clonotype ranks as medium-sized. The V call is TRBV7-2, the J call TRBJ2-7, with 8 bases lining up with TRBD2. This CDR3 has 15 residues. The V gene end was trimmed by 4 bases and the J gene end by 3 bases; junction bases not matched to a gene: 8. CDR1 and CDR2 from the germline V gene are SGHTA and FQGNSA. Written as DNA, the CDR3 is TGTGCCAGCAGCTCCCTCGAGCGGGGGCGCTACGAGCAGTACTTC. It translates to CASSSLERGRYEQYF.

This clonotype qualifies as medium-sized. The chain is built from TRBV19 and TRBJ2-5; D might be TRBD2 (5 bases). V lost 3 bases and J 2 bases, leaving 10 bases between the germline ends. CDR3 length equals 14 residues. Germline assignment: CDR1 LNHDA and CDR2 SQIVND (reference sequence). CDR3 coding DNA: TGTGCCAGTAGTATTTGGACTCATCAAGAGACCCAGTACTTC. Translated, it gives CASSIWTHQETQYF.

This clonotype is large within its sample. J is TRBJ2-3 and V is TRBV7-9, with no clear D. The CDR3 spans 12 residues. Germline assignment: CDR1 SEHNR and CDR2 FQNEAQ (reference sequence). The CDR3 spells CATTSYRDTQYF. DNA for the CDR3: TGTGCGACCACCAGCTATCGGGATACGCAGTATTTT.

The chain has TRBV29-1 and TRBJ2-1; D gene ambiguous. CDR3 length: 13 residues. The germline V gene has CDR1 SQVTM and CDR2 ANQGSEA. The V end lost 0 bases, the J end lost 1 base, and 4 bases lay between the germline ends. CDR3 sequence: CSVEERSYNEQFF. In DNA, the CDR3 is TGCAGCGTTGAAGAGCGTTCCTACAATGAGCAGTTCTTC.

By its share, this clonotype is medium-sized (0.01 to 0.1%). The rearrangement joins TRBV6-2 or TRBV6-3 to TRBJ2-3; D is ambiguous. This CDR3 spans 12 amino acids. Deletions cut 5 bases from V and 6 bases from J, with 9 bases between. Per germline, CDR1 MNHEY and CDR2 SVGEGT. In DNA, the CDR3 is TGTGCCAGCAGTCTCTTAAGGGATACGCAGTATTTT. Translating gives CASSLLRDTQYF.

This clonotype was observed a handful of times. The chain uses TRBV19 and TRBJ2-1; 7 bases fit TRBD1. This CDR3 is built from 13 residues. V trimming: 9 bases; J trimming: 4 bases; junction bases outside the gene matches: 6. Germline lookup yields CDR1 LNHDA and CDR2 SQIVND (reference sequence). CDR3 amino acids: CASMDRSYNEQFF. CDR3 coding DNA: TGTGCCAGCATGGACAGGAGTTACAATGAGCAGTTCTTC.

The V call is TRBV6-6, the J call TRBJ2-7, with D perhaps TRBD2 (5 bases). Germline V lookup: CDR1 MNHNY, CDR2 SVGAGI (reference sequence). The CDR3 sequence is 18 residues long. The germline V and J ends were trimmed by 0 bases and 3 bases, with 21 bases remaining between them. The CDR3: CASSYSTGGPNFVYEQYF. The CDR3 DNA sequence: TGTGCCAGCAGTTACTCGACCGGAGGCCCGAACTTCGTCTACGAGCAGTACTTC.

By share of the sample, this clonotype is medium-sized. The genes are TRBV19 and TRBJ1-2; D is undetermined. CDR3 length equals 13 residues. Deletions cut 8 bases from V and 3 bases from J, with 13 bases between. Looked up from germline, CDR1 is LNHDA and CDR2 is SQIVND (reference sequence). The CDR3 sequence is CASDPSGDYGYTF. CDR3 DNA: TGTGCCAGTGACCCATCTGGCGACTATGGCTACACCTTC.

This clonotype is deemed medium-sized (0.01 to 0.1%). The chain has TRBV27 and TRBJ2-1; unclear D gene. The length of the CDR3 is 15 residues. Trimming stripped 6 bases from V and 1 base from J, with 13 bases between. Germline assignment: CDR1 MNHEY and CDR2 SMNVEV (reference sequence). The CDR3 loop reads CASRELGNSYNEQFF. In DNA form, the CDR3 reads TGTGCCAGCAGGGAACTCGGCAATTCCTACAATGAGCAGTTCTTC.

The rearrangement links TRBV19 to TRBJ2-7; TRBD2 might be the D (5 bases). Trimming shortened V by 0 bases and J by 5 bases, and 14 bases separated the two germline ends. Germline V gene data show CDR1 as LNHDA and CDR2 as SQIVND (reference sequence). CDR3 length: 15 residues. The CDR3 region is CASSIESDGMDEQYF. CDR3 nucleotides: TGTGCCAGTAGTATAGAGTCGGACGGGATGGACGAGCAGTACTTC. The variable domain in full, with the rest retrieved from reference TRBV19 and TRBJ2-7, is DGGITQSPKYLFRKEGQNVTLSCEQNLNHDAMYWYRQDPGQGLRLIYYSQIVNDFQKGDIAEGYSVSREKKESFPLTVTSAQKNPTAFYLCASSIESDGMDEQYFGPGTRLTVT.

Sample share makes this clonotype medium-sized (0.01 to 0.1%). V usage is TRBV7-8 and J usage is TRBJ2-7; 8 nucleotides align to TRBD1. The CDR3 runs to 15 residues. The V gene end was trimmed by 1 base and the J gene end by 6 bases; junction bases not matched to a gene: 8. CDR1 is SGHVS and CDR2 is FQNEAQ in the germline V gene. CDR3 DNA sequence: TGTGCCAGCAGCTTAGATGGAGGCAGGGGGCGCGAGCAGTACTTC. It translates to CASSLDGGRGREQYF.

This clonotype is deemed medium-sized. The chain recombines TRBV7-2 with TRBJ2-7; a possible D gene is TRBD1 (6 bases). From germline, CDR1 is SGHTA and CDR2 FQGNSA. Deletions cut 3 bases from V and 3 bases from J, with 12 bases between. The CDR3 contains 14 residues. As DNA, the CDR3 is TGTGCCAGCAGCTTCGAACAGGGCGTCTACGAGCAGTACTTC. Encoded protein: CASSFEQGVYEQYF.

This clonotype is categorized as medium-sized. The V gene is TRBV14, the J gene TRBJ2-2, with D uncertain. Germline V gives CDR1 SGHDN, CDR2 FVKESK. The CDR3 length is 18 residues. Trimming removed 0 bases from V and 5 bases from J, with 19 bases in between. The CDR3 region has the DNA TGTGCCAGCAGCCAAGATGAAGGGCAAGGCTTGGGGACCGGGGAGCTGTTTTTT. This sequence encodes CASSQDEGQGLGTGELFF.

As concerns this clonotype: The likely explanation is a read error, given a far larger clone one base away. This chain uses TRBV7-3 with TRBJ2-3; D uncertain. Germline lookup yields CDR1 SGHTA and CDR2 FQGTGA. The CDR3 is 12 residues long. For the CDR3, the DNA is TGTGCCAGGAGCTTAGACTTGGGTACGCAGTATTTT. It codes for CARSLDLGTQYF.

This clonotype is labeled medium-sized. J is TRBJ1-1 and V is TRBV19; D call uncertain. The CDR3 totals 13 residues. Between the trimmed V and J ends, which lost 4 bases and 1 base, there was a span of 7 bases. The germline CDR1 and CDR2 sequences are LNHDA and SQIVND (reference sequence). The CDR3 nucleotides read TGTGCCAGTAGTAACCAGAAGAACACTGAAGCTTTCTTT. Amino acid sequence: CASSNQKNTEAFF.

This clonotype is labeled medium-sized. V usage is TRBV24-1 and J usage is TRBJ2-1; maybe TRBD1 (7 bases). V shed 11 bases and J shed 4 bases, with 14 bases lying between them. The CDR3 loop spans 13 amino acids. Germline assignment: CDR1 KGHDR and CDR2 SFDVKD. The CDR3 coding sequence is TGTGCCATCCAGGGGGGACCTTACAATGAGCAGTTCTTC. As protein: CAIQGGPYNEQFF.

This clonotype is deemed medium-sized. V is TRBV5-4 and J is TRBJ2-7; D remains ambiguous. This CDR3 has 13 amino acids. V lost 3 bases, J lost 6 bases, and 13 bases lay in between. The germline V gene has CDR1 SGHNT and CDR2 YYREEE (reference sequence). The CDR3 reads CASSSLSGFEQYF. Written as DNA, the CDR3 is TGTGCCAGCAGCTCATTAAGTGGGTTCGAGCAGTACTTC. Variable domain in full (rest from reference TRBV5-4 and TRBJ2-7): ETGVTQSPTHLIKTRGQQVTLRCSSQSGHNTVSWYQQALGQGPQFIFQYYREEENGRGNFPPRFSGLQFPNYSSELNVNALELDDSALYLCASSSLSGFEQYFGPGTRLTVT.

Relative to its sample, this clonotype is medium-sized. The chain uses TRBV25-1 and TRBJ2-1; 7 bases fit TRBD2. V shed 3 bases and J 2 bases; nucleotides not matched to a gene: 7. The CDR3 loop spans 16 amino acids. Looked up from germline, CDR1 is MGHDK and CDR2 is SYGVNS. In DNA form, the CDR3 reads TGTGCCAGCAGTGATTTCCGGGGGGATGCCTACAATGAGCAGTTCTTC. Translating it yields CASSDFRGDAYNEQFF.

This chain uses TRBV7-3 with TRBJ2-1; tentatively, D is TRBD1 (5 bases). The germline gives CDR1 SGHTA, CDR2 FQGTGA. V lost 5 bases to trimming and J lost 5 bases, with 10 bases between them. This CDR3 is built from 13 residues. The CDR3 loop reads CASSTDSNNEQFF. Written as DNA, the CDR3 is TGTGCCAGCAGCACCGACAGTAACAATGAGCAGTTCTTC.

In this sample, this clonotype is medium-sized. The chain couples TRBV19 to TRBJ1-2; perhaps TRBD1 as D (6 bases). Germline loops: CDR1 LNHDA, CDR2 SQIVND (reference sequence). This CDR3 has 14 amino acids. Between the trimmed V and J ends, which lost 11 bases and 9 bases, there was a span of 25 bases. Written as DNA, the CDR3 is TGTGCCTCCTCCCATGGAGGGGGTTGGGTAAGCTACACCTTC. It yields the protein CASSHGGGWVSYTF. The full variable domain, its missing parts supplied by reference TRBV19 and TRBJ1-2, is DGGITQSPKYLFRKEGQNVTLSCEQNLNHDAMYWYRQDPGQGLRLIYYSQIVNDFQKGDIAEGYSVSREKKESFPLTVTSAQKNPTAFYLCASSHGGGWVSYTFGSGTRLTVV.

By share, this clonotype counts as medium-sized. The genes are TRBV4-3 and TRBJ2-5; 10 bases line up with TRBD2. The CDR3 loop spans 16 amino acids. Germline CDR1 LGHNA, CDR2 YSLEER. Trimming cost V 3 bases and J 5 bases; bases outside gene matches: 9. In DNA form, the CDR3 reads TGCGCCAGCAGCCAGGCGAGCGGGGGGGCCACCGAGACCCAGTACTTC. Amino acid sequence: CASSQASGGATETQYF.

By its share, this clonotype is medium-sized. The J gene is TRBJ1-1, the V gene TRBV19; 7 nucleotides agree with TRBD1. Germline CDR1 is LNHDA and CDR2 is SQIVND (reference sequence). CDR3 size: 15 residues. Germline trimming cut 0 bases from V and 6 bases from J; bases unmatched to any gene: 7. Here the CDR3 reads CASSIEAGGKSEAFF. Here the CDR3 DNA reads TGTGCCAGTAGTATAGAGGCAGGGGGTAAGTCTGAAGCTTTCTTT.